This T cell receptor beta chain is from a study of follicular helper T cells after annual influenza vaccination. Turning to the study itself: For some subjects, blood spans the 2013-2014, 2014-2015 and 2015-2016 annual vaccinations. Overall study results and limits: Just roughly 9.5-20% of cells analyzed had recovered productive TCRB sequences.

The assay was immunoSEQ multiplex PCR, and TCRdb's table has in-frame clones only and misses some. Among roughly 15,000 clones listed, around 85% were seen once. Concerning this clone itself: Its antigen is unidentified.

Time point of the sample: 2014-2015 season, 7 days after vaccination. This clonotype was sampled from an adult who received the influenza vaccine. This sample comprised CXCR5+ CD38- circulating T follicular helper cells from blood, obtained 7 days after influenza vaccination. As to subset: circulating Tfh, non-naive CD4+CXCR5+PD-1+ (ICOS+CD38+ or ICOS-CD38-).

The CDR3 nucleotides read TGTGCCAGCAGCCCGAGACTAGACGTAGAGACCCAGTACTTC. Translating it yields CASSPRLDVETQYF. This chain joins TRBV7-2 and TRBJ2-5; D perhaps matches TRBD2 (6 bases). CDR1 is SGHTA and CDR2 is FQGNSA in the germline V gene. The CDR3 has 14 residues. V was clipped by 5 bases and J by 4 bases, with 14 bases between them.